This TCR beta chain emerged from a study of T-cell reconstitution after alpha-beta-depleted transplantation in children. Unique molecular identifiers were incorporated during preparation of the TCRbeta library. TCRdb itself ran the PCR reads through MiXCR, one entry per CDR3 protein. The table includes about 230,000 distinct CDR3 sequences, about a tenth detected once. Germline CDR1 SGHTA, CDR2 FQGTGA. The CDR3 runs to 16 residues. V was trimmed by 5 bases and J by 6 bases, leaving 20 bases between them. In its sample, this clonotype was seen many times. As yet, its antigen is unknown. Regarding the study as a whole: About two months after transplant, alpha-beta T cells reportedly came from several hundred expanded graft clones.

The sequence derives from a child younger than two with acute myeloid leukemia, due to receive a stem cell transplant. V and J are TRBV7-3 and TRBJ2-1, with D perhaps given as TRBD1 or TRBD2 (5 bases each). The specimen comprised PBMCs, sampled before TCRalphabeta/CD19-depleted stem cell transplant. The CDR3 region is CASSRTGTVPTNEQFF. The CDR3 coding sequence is TGTGCCAGCAGCCGGACCGGGACCGTCCCCACCAATGAGCAGTTCTTC.